This T cell receptor (beta chain) was captured by sequencing in a study of blood T cell repertoires in COVID-19. Overall study: The United States, Italy and Spain were the sources of the acute and convalescent COVID-19 samples. T cells, B-cell-depleted T cells, or PBMCs provided the cDNA or gDNA that served as material.

Per the authors' pipeline: Quantification of nucleated cells was approximated via reference gene primer amplification. Here immunoSEQ multiplex PCR was the method, and the copy in TCRdb shows in-frame clones only, minus some. V, J and clone size are those of that table, while D and trimming were read from the DNA. The sample yields roughly 68,000 clones, 82% seen once. Germline V gene data show CDR1 as SGHRS and CDR2 as YFSETQ. Trimming cost V 3 bases and J 5 bases; bases outside gene matches: 10. CDR3 length equals 15 residues. J is TRBJ1-2 and V is TRBV5-1; TRBD1 matches 7 bases. This TCR was recovered from a man of 80 years or more with active COVID-19. What was sequenced was peripheral blood. DNA of the CDR3: TGCGCCAGCAGCTCAACAGGGGAGAGGGTTTATGGCTACACCTTC. Its translation: CASSSTGERVYGYTF.